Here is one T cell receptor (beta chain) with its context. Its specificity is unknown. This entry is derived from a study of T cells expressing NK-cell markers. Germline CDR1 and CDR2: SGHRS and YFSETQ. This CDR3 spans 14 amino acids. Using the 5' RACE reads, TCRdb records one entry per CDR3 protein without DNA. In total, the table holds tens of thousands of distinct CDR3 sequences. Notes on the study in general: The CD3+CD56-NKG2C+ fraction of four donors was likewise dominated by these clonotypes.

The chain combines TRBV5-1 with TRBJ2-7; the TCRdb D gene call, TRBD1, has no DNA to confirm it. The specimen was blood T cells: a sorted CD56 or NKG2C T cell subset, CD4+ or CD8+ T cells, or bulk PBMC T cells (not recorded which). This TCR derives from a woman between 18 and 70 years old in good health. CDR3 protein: CASSFGDREGEQYF.